These 8 T cell receptor beta chains were all obtained from the same sample, sequenced in a study of cytomegalovirus exposure and HLA in healthy donors. Sequenced by immunoSEQ multiplex PCR; TCRdb stores in-frame clones only, minus some. The sample yields tens of thousands of clones, over 90% seen once. Sequences were obtained from PBMCs. All receptors derive from a woman between 18 and 29 years old in good health and CMV-seropositive.

The CDR3 sequence is CASSPDSRYGNTIYF. The CDR3 DNA follows: TGTGCCAGCAGTCCGGACAGTCGATACGGAAACACCATATATTTT. The chain couples TRBV28 to TRBJ1-3; tentative D call: TRBD1 (6 bases). The CDR3 is made up of 15 amino acids. With 5 bases removed from V and 4 bases from J, the gap between germline ends came to 15 bases. CDR1 is MDHEN, CDR2 SYDVKM, per germline.

The V and J genes are TRBV6-1 and TRBJ2-3; tentative D call: TRBD2 (5 bases). There are 14 residues in the CDR3. V lost 3 bases and J lost 3, with 10 bases in between. Germline CDR1 MNHNS, CDR2 SASEGT. DNA of the CDR3: TGTGCCAGCAGTGATTTTAGAGGGACAGATACGCAGTATTTT. This codes for CASSDFRGTDTQYF.

J is TRBJ2-7 and V is TRBV19; the D is unclear. Germline V gives CDR1 LNHDA, CDR2 SQIVND (reference sequence). Trimming left V 1 base short and J 1 base short, with 5 bases between. The length of the CDR3 is 13 residues. The CDR3 DNA is TGTGCCAGTAGTATAGGGAGATCCTACGAGCAGTACTTC. It translates to CASSIGRSYEQYF.

This clone appeared once. The chain combines TRBV5-1 with TRBJ1-5; no firm D call. Germline lookup yields CDR1 SGHRS and CDR2 YFSETQ. The CDR3 has 15 amino acids. V was cut by 2 bases and J by 1 base, with 10 bases left in between. For the CDR3, the DNA is TGCGCCAGCAGCTTTGGTGATCAGAGCAATCAGCCCCAGCATTTT. This translates into CASSFGDQSNQPQHF.

The V call is TRBV5-4, the J call TRBJ1-1; perhaps TRBD1 as D (5 bases). Trimming took off 2 bases at V and 1 base at J, with 9 bases between the two ends. The CDR3 length is 14 residues. Germline lookup yields CDR1 SGHNT and CDR2 YYREEE (reference sequence). The CDR3: CASSFPTGNTEAFF. DNA of the CDR3: TGTGCCAGCAGCTTCCCTACAGGGAACACTGAAGCTTTCTTT. The complete variable domain, with remaining parts taken from reference TRBV5-4 and TRBJ1-1, reads ETGVTQSPTHLIKTRGQQVTLRCSSQSGHNTVSWYQQALGQGPQFIFQYYREEENGRGNFPPRFSGLQFPNYSSELNVNALELDDSALYLCASSFPTGNTEAFFGQGTRLTVV.

The rearrangement joins TRBV5-1 to TRBJ1-1; 9 nucleotides align to TRBD1. This CDR3 contains 16 residues. Trimming cost V 4 bases and J 0 bases; bases outside gene matches: 7. CDR1 is SGHRS and CDR2 is YFSETQ in the germline V gene. DNA for the CDR3: TGCGCCAGCAGCACCGGGGACAGGGAGATGAACACTGAAGCTTTCTTT. It yields the protein CASSTGDREMNTEAFF.

The rearrangement joins TRBV2 to TRBJ1-5; no definite D call. CDR1 and CDR2 from the germline V gene are SNHLY and FYNNEI. Trimming left V 5 bases short and J 0 bases short, with 5 bases between. This CDR3 is built from 13 residues. CDR3: CASSLNSNQPQHF. CDR3 nucleotides: TGTGCCAGCAGTCTTAATAGCAATCAGCCCCAGCATTTT.

The V and J genes are TRBV30 and TRBJ1-2, with D possibly being TRBD1 (5 bases). Germline CDR1 GTSNPN, CDR2 SVGIG (reference sequence). This CDR3 has 12 amino acids. Trimming removed 3 bases from V and 2 bases from J, with 7 bases in between. The CDR3 region is CAWSAGNYGYTF. CDR3 bases: TGTGCCTGGAGCGCAGGGAACTATGGCTACACCTTC.